The subject of this entry is one T cell receptor (beta chain). The data were taken from a study of CD8+CD57+ T cells in acquired aplastic anemia. Whole-study context: Sorted CD4+ and CD8+ cells gave a mean 3.2 ug DNA, range roughly 0.19 to 30 ug.

Whoever was chosen for sequencing had shown CD8+CD57+ cell expansion by flow cytometry. There were no patients without severe acquired aplastic anemia. Blood was sampled before the patients had received any therapy. Genomic DNA, serving as template, underwent TCR beta VDJ and CDR3 profiling. TCRdb redid the calling of the reads with MiXCR, one entry per CDR3 protein. The table shows 170,000 or so distinct CDR3 sequences, with about 50% occurring only once. Germline CDR1 is MNHEY and CDR2 is SVGEGT. The CDR3 is 14 residues long. The V end was cut by 3 bases, the J end by 2 bases, with 10 bases between. This chain links TRBV6-2 or TRBV6-3 with TRBJ1-2; D not certain. This receptor was obtained from a human donor with aplastic anemia. Source material: sorted CD4+, CD8+, or CD8+CD57+ T cells (not recorded which) from PBMCs. The CDR3 sequence is CASSYHDSNYGYTF. The CDR3 DNA reads TGTGCCAGCAGTTATCACGATTCCAACTATGGCTACACCTTC.